A selection of T cell receptor beta chains follows, all from one sample in a study of blood T cell repertoires in COVID-19. Only in-frame clones appear in the TCRdb table, and some are missing; sequencing was by immunoSEQ multiplex PCR. The table shows a few hundred thousand clones, with approximately 90% occurring only once. The sample taken for sequencing was PBMCs or T cells enriched from blood (not recorded which). These receptors originate from a woman under 30 who had recovered from COVID-19. CDR3s leave out the opening cysteine and the closing phenylalanine or tryptophan. The D gene is left open where the match is weak.

v_gene: TRBV6-1; d_gene: -; CDR3aa: ASSERRNEKLF
v_gene: TRBV7-9; d_gene: -; CDR3aa: ASSLEEGNNQPQH
v_gene: TRBV18; d_gene: TRBD1; CDR3aa: ASSSFTRQGYSPLH
v_gene: TRBV11-2; d_gene: -; CDR3aa: ASSLDRGVPLTNTEAF
v_gene: TRBV13; d_gene: -; CDR3aa: ASSPGGRLDTQY
v_gene: TRBV7-9; d_gene: -; CDR3aa: ASSPLVSHYGYT
v_gene: TRBV19; d_gene: TRBD2; CDR3aa: ASSIVAGTREPYEQY
v_gene: TRBV7-8; d_gene: -; CDR3aa: ASSSRTGSLQQGNEKLF
v_gene: TRBV24-1; d_gene: TRBD1; CDR3aa: ATQAGGADGNTIY
v_gene: TRBV10-2; d_gene: TRBD1; CDR3aa: AMRTGKGTEAF
v_gene: TRBV7-2; d_gene: -; CDR3aa: ASSHRDWTQSSYEQY
v_gene: TRBV4-2; d_gene: -; CDR3aa: ASSQGEVNYGYT
v_gene: TRBV7-8; d_gene: TRBD1; CDR3aa: ASSMQGAPNEKLF
v_gene: TRBV27; d_gene: TRBD1; CDR3aa: ASSQGIQRPIPPYEQY
v_gene: TRBV29-1; d_gene: -; CDR3aa: SVDQGRGYT
v_gene: TRBV12-5; d_gene: TRBD1; CDR3aa: ASGPRQGSTSTDTQY
v_gene: TRBV29-1; d_gene: TRBD2; CDR3aa: SVDGTSGGTDTQY
v_gene: TRBV3-1/TRBV3-2; d_gene: -; CDR3aa: ASSQGQGHEQY
v_gene: TRBV15; d_gene: TRBD2; CDR3aa: ATSRDPRRTSAYEQY
v_gene: TRBV5-8; d_gene: -; CDR3aa: ASSLGAVTLAKNIQY
v_gene: TRBV7-3; d_gene: -; CDR3aa: ASSLIGSRRGDTQY
v_gene: TRBV6-5; d_gene: -; CDR3aa: ASSPTGSRDTQY
v_gene: TRBV10-3; d_gene: TRBD2; CDR3aa: AISASSGGPDNEQF
v_gene: TRBV2; d_gene: -; CDR3aa: ASSEPARGVYGYT
v_gene: TRBV28; d_gene: -; CDR3aa: ASNEAPNTEAF
v_gene: TRBV27; d_gene: TRBD1; CDR3aa: ASRRGQGGYGYT
v_gene: TRBV24-1; d_gene: -; CDR3aa: ATSGAGSGELF
v_gene: TRBV5-1; d_gene: -; CDR3aa: ASSSNPRGSYNEQF
v_gene: TRBV5-4; d_gene: -; CDR3aa: ASSLGRGGTEAF
v_gene: TRBV6-2/TRBV6-3; d_gene: -; CDR3aa: ASSRDSNEQF
v_gene: TRBV5-1; d_gene: -; CDR3aa: ASSLGTEAF
v_gene: TRBV5-4; d_gene: -; CDR3aa: ASSPTGLGEAF
v_gene: TRBV5-1; d_gene: -; CDR3aa: ASSLARGAVDGYT
v_gene: TRBV7-8; d_gene: -; CDR3aa: ASSFTVGTEAF
v_gene: TRBV18; d_gene: -; CDR3aa: ASSPTIYEQY
v_gene: TRBV30; d_gene: -; CDR3aa: AWSPKQETQY
v_gene: TRBV21-1; d_gene: -; CDR3aa: ASKAAEGSGNTIY
v_gene: TRBV2; d_gene: -; CDR3aa: ASSLPNTEAF
v_gene: TRBV6-5; d_gene: TRBD1; CDR3aa: ASSTGTDYGYT
v_gene: TRBV24-1; d_gene: -; CDR3aa: ATSLTPSGGYT
v_gene: TRBV9; d_gene: TRBD1; CDR3aa: ASSVGDRGEVSYGYT
v_gene: TRBV9; d_gene: TRBD1; CDR3aa: ASSVAWDSGEKLF
v_gene: TRBV5-5; d_gene: -; CDR3aa: ASSFSHSRQPQH
v_gene: TRBV5-1; d_gene: -; CDR3aa: ASSLAQGKTEAF
v_gene: TRBV3-1/TRBV3-2; d_gene: -; CDR3aa: ASSQGSNYGYT
v_gene: TRBV28; d_gene: -; CDR3aa: ASRPGYSEKLF
v_gene: TRBV5-6; d_gene: TRBD2; CDR3aa: ASSLNGGWYEQY
v_gene: TRBV28; d_gene: TRBD1; CDR3aa: ASSSQGGPHGSNQPQH
v_gene: TRBV3-1/TRBV3-2; d_gene: TRBD1; CDR3aa: ASSQPGQGIHEQY
v_gene: TRBV5-1; d_gene: -; CDR3aa: ASSLERWVPGEQY
v_gene: TRBV4-1; d_gene: -; CDR3aa: ASSQGLTHMNTEAF
v_gene: TRBV3-1/TRBV3-2; d_gene: -; CDR3aa: ASSQRLLDNEQF
v_gene: TRBV7-5; d_gene: -; CDR3aa: ARSPGLGAEQY
v_gene: TRBV30; d_gene: TRBD1; CDR3aa: ASQTGKARSEQF
v_gene: TRBV27; d_gene: -; CDR3aa: ASSFLDNGEAF
v_gene: TRBV11-2; d_gene: -; CDR3aa: ASSSRGREQY
v_gene: TRBV11-1; d_gene: TRBD2; CDR3aa: ASSYRLAGVKDTQY
v_gene: TRBV30; d_gene: -; CDR3aa: AWRGGTLEHSNQPQH